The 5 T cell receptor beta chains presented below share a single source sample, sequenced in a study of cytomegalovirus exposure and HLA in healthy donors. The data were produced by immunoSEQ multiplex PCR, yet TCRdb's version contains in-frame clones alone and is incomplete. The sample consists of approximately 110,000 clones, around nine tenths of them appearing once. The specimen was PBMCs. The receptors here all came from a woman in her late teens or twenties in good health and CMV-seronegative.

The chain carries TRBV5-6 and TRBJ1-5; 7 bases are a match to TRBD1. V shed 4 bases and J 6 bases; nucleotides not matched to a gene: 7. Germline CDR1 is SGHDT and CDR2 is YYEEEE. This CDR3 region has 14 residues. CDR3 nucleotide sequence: TGTGCCAGCAGCCCACAGGGGAAGTTTCAGCCCCAGCATTTT. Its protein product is CASSPQGKFQPQHF.

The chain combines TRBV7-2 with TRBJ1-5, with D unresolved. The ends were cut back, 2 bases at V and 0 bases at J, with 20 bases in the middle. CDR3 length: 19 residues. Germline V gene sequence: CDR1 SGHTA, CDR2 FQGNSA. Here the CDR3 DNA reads TGTGCCAGCAGCTTAAGTTCGGACTCCCCACATTATAGCAATCAGCCCCAGCATTTT. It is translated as CASSLSSDSPHYSNQPQHF.

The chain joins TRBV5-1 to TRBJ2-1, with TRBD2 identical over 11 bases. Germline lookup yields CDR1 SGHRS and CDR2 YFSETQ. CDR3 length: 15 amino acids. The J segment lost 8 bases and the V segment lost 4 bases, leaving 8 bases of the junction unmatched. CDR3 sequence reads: CASSPSGLAVYEQFF. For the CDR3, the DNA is TGCGCCAGCAGCCCGTCGGGACTAGCGGTATATGAGCAGTTCTTC.

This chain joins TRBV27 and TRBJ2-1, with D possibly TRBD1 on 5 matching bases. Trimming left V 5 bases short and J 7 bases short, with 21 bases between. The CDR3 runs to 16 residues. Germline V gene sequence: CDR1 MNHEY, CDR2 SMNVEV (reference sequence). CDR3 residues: CASSPGSLASLNEQFF. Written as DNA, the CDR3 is TGTGCCAGCAGTCCAGGGTCACTGGCCAGTCTTAATGAGCAGTTCTTC.

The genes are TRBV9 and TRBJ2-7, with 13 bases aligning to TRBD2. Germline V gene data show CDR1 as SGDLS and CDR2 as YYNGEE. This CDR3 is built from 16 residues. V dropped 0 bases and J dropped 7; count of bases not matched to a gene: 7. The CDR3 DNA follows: TGTGCCAGCAGCGTAGGAGGACTAGCGGGAGCTAGTGAGCAGTACTTC. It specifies CASSVGGLAGASEQYF.